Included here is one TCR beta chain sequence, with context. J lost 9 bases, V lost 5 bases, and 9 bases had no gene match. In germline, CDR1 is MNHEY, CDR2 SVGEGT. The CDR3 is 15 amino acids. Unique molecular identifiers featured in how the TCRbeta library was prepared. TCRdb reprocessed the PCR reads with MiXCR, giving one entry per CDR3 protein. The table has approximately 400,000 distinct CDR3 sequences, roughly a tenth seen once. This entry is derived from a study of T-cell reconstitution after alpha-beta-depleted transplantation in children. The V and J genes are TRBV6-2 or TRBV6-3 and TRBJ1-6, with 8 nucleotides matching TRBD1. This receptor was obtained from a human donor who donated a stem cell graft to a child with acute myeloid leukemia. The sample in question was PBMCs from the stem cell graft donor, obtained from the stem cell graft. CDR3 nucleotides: TGTGCCAGCAGTGACCCGGACAGGGAAACTTCACCCCTCCACTTT. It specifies CASSDPDRETSPLHF.